The rows below give T cell receptor beta chains drawn from one sample of a study of beta chain features in type 1 diabetes. The data were produced by immunoSEQ multiplex PCR, yet TCRdb's version contains in-frame clones alone and is incomplete. The profile shows fewer than 300,000 clones, about a fifth of them singletons. Sequenced sample: naive CD4+ T cells from blood. All receptors derive from a woman in her thirties or forties with type 1 diabetes. CDR3s include the opening cysteine and the closing phenylalanine or tryptophan. A D gene is named only where the DNA matches it firmly. Clone size appears in some rows only: once, few, many, or a class for an expanded clone.

>TRBJ2-7|TRBD1|TRBV25-1|.
CASAGTAPAYEQYF
TGTGCCAGCGCCGGGACAGCTCCCGCCTACGAGCAGTACTTC
>TRBJ1-2|TRBD1|TRBV5-6|few
CASSPDRSGYTF
TGTGCCAGCAGCCCGGACAGGAGCGGCTACACCTTC
>TRBJ1-1|TRBD1|TRBV15|once
CATSRRQGEAFF
TGTGCCACCAGCAGACGACAGGGTGAAGCTTTCTTT
>TRBJ2-7|TRBD1|TRBV6-6|.
CASRRTGGYYEQYF
TGTGCCAGCAGGAGGACAGGGGGCTACTACGAGCAGTACTTC
>TRBJ2-2|.|TRBV9|.
CASSVGVSGNTGELFF
TGTGCCAGCAGCGTAGGGGTTAGCGGAAACACCGGGGAGCTGTTTTTT
>TRBJ1-1|.|TRBV4-2|few
CASTSEGGWTEAFF
TGTGCCAGCACCTCAGAGGGGGGGTGGACTGAAGCTTTCTTT
>TRBJ2-3|TRBD1|TRBV2|.
CASSGPPQGPTDTQYF
TGTGCCAGCAGTGGCCCTCCACAGGGGCCCACAGATACGCAGTATTTT
>TRBJ2-1|TRBD2|TRBV9|.
CASSILANNEQFF
TGTGCCAGCAGCATACTAGCGAACAATGAGCAGTTCTTC
>TRBJ1-1|.|TRBV7-9|.
CASSSQGINTEAFF
TGTGCCAGCAGCTCCCAGGGAATCAACACTGAAGCTTTCTTT
>TRBJ2-5|.|TRBV11-1|.
CASSLGRETQYF
TGTGCCAGCAGCTTAGGGCGGGAGACCCAGTACTTC
>TRBJ1-6|.|TRBV7-9|few
CASSLGQAGSPLHF
TGTGCCAGCAGCTTAGGACAGGCGGGTTCACCCCTCCACTTT
>TRBJ1-4|.|TRBV5-4|few
CASSLSGALLNEKLFF
TGTGCCAGCAGCTTGTCAGGGGCGCTACTTAATGAAAAACTGTTTTTT
>TRBJ1-5|.|TRBV18|.
CASSPSEGGNQPQHF
TGTGCCAGCTCACCAAGTGAGGGAGGCAATCAGCCCCAGCATTTT
>TRBJ2-1|.|TRBV9|.
CASSETSWGDNEQFF
TGTGCCAGCAGCGAGACTAGTTGGGGAGATAATGAGCAGTTCTTC
>TRBJ1-6|.|TRBV4-3|few
CASSQDGGSYNSPLHF
TGCGCCAGCAGCCAAGATGGCGGTTCCTATAATTCACCCCTCCACTTT